This T cell receptor (beta chain) was captured by sequencing in a study of T cells in Graves' hyperthyroidism and ophthalmopathy. The TCR beta CDR3 regions underwent amplification using RNA transcripts as the source. The TCR CDR3 was amplified in a first-round RT-PCR using the HTBI primer set. TCRdb analysed the multiplex PCR reads with MiXCR anew, one entry per CDR3 protein. The repertoire holds more than 500,000 distinct CDR3 sequences, with roughly 15% as singletons. The CDR3 length is 13 residues. Between the trimmed V and J ends, which lost 6 bases and 5 bases, there was a span of 12 bases. The V gene's germline CDR1 is LGHNA and CDR2 YNFKEQ.

The V call is TRBV4-2, the J call TRBJ2-3, with a weak D call TRBD2 (6 bases). This TCR came from a woman in her twenties or thirties with Graves' ophthalmopathy. Sequences were obtained from blood. The CDR3 reads CASRNMGGDTQYF. The CDR3 bases are TGTGCCAGCAGGAACATGGGAGGAGATACGCAGTATTTT.